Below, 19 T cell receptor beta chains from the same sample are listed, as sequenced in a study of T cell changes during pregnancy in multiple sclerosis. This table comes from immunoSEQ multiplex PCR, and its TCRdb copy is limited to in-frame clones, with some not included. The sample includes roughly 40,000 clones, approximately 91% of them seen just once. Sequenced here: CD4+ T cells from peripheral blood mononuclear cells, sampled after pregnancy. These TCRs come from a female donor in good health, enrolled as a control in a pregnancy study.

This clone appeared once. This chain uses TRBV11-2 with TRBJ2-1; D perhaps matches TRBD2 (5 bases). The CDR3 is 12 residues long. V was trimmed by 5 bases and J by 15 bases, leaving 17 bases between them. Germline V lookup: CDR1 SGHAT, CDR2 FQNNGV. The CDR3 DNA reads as TGTGCCAGCAGCCCGAGTGGGGAGACGGCGTTCTTC. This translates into CASSPSGETAFF.

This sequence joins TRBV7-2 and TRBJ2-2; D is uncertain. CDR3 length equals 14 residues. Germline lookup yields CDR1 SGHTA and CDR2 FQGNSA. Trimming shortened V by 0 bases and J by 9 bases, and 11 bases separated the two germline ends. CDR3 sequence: CASSLAHVARELFF. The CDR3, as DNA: TGTGCCAGCAGCTTAGCGCACGTGGCCCGGGAGCTGTTTTTT.

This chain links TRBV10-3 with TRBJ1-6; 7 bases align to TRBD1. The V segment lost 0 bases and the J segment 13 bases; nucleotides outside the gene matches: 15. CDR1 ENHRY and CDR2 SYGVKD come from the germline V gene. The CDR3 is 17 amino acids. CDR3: CAISESRTGTAPIPLHF. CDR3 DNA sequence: TGTGCCATCAGTGAGTCAAGGACCGGGACAGCCCCTATTCCCCTCCACTTT.

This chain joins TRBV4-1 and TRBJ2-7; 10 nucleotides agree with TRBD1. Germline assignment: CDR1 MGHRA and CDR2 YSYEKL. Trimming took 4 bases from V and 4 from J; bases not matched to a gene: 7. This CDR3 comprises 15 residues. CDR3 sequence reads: CASSLPGQGRYEQYF. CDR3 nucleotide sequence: TGCGCCAGCAGCCTACCGGGACAGGGGAGGTACGAGCAGTACTTC.

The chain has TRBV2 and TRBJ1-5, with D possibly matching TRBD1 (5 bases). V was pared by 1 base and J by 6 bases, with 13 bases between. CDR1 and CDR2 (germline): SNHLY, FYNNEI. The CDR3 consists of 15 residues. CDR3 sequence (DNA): TGTGCCAGCAGTGAAGAGGGGTCCGCGAGTCAGCCCCAGCATTTT. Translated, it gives CASSEEGSASQPQHF.

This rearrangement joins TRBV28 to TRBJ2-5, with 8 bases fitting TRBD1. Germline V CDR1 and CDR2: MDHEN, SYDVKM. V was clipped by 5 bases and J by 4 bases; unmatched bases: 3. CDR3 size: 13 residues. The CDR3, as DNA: TGTGCCAGCAGTACACAGGGGGTAGAGACCCAGTACTTC. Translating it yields CASSTQGVETQYF.

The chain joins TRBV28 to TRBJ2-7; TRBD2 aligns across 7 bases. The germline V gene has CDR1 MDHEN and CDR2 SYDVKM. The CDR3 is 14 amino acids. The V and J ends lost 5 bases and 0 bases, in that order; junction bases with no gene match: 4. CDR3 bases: TGTGCCAGCAGTGGGCTAGCGGACTCCTACGAGCAGTACTTC. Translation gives CASSGLADSYEQYF.

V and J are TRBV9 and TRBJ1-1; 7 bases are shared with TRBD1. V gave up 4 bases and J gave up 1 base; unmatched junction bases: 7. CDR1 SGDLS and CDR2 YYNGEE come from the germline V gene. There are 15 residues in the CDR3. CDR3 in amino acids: CASSPTDRWNTEAFF. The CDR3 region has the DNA TGTGCCAGCAGCCCAACGGACAGGTGGAACACTGAAGCTTTCTTT.

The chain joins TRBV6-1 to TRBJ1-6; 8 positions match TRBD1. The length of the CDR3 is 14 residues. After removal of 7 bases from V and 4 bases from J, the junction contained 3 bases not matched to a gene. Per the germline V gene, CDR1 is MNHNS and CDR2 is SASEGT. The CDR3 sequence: CASNRQGYNSPLHF. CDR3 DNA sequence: TGTGCCAGCAATCGACAGGGGTATAATTCACCCCTCCACTTT.

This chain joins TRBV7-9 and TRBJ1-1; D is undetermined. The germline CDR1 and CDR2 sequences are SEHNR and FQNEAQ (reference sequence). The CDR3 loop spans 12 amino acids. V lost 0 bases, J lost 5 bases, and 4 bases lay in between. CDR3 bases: TGTGCCAGCAGCTTAGCGAGTACTGAAGCTTTCTTT. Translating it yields CASSLASTEAFF.

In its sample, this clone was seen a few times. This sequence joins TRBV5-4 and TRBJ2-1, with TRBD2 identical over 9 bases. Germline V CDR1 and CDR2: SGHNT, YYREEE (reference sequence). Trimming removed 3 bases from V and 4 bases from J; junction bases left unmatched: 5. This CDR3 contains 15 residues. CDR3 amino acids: CASSWLAGLYNEQFF. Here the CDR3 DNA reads TGTGCCAGCAGCTGGCTAGCGGGGTTATACAATGAGCAGTTCTTC.

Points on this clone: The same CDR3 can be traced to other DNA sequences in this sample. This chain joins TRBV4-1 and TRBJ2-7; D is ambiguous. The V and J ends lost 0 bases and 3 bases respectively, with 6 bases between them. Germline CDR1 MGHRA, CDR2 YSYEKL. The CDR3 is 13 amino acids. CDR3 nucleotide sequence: TGCGCCAGCAGCCAAGATCACAGCTACGAGCAGTACTTC. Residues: CASSQDHSYEQYF.

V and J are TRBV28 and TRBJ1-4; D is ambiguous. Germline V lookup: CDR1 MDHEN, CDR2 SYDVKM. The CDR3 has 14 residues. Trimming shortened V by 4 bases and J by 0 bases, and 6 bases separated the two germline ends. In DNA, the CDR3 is TGTGCCAGCAGTTCGCAGACAACTAATGAAAAACTGTTTTTT. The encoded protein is CASSSQTTNEKLFF.

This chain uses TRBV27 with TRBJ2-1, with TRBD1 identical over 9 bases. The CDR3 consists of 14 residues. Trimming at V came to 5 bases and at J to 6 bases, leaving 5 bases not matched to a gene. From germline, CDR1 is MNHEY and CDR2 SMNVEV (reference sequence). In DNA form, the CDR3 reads TGTGCCAGCAGTAGACAGGGGGGAGGCAATGAGCAGTTCTTC. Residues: CASSRQGGGNEQFF.

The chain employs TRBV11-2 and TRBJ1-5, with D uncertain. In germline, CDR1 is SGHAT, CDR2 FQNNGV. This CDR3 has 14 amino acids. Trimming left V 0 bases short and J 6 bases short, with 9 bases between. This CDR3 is CASSLDGGFQPQHF. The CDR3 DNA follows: TGTGCCAGCAGCTTAGATGGAGGGTTTCAGCCCCAGCATTTT.

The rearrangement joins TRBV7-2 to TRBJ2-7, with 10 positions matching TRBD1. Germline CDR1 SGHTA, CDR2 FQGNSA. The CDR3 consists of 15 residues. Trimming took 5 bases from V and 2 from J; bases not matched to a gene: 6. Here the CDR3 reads CASSERQGAPYEQYF. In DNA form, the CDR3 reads TGTGCCAGCAGCGAGCGACAGGGGGCTCCCTACGAGCAGTACTTC.

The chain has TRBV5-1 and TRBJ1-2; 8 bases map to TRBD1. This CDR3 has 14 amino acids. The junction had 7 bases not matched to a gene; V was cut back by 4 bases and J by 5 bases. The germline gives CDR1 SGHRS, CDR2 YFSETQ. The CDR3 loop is CASSPGQGIYGYTF. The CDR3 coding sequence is TGCGCCAGCAGCCCCGGACAGGGCATATATGGCTACACCTTC.

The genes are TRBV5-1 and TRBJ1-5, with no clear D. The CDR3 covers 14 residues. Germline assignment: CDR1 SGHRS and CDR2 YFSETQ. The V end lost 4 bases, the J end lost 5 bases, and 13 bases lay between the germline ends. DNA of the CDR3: TGCGCCAGCAGCACGGACGGGGAATATCAGCCCCAGCATTTT. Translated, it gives CASSTDGEYQPQHF. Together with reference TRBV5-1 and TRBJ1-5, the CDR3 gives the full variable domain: KAGVTQTPRYLIKTRGQQVTLSCSPISGHRSVSWYQQTPGQGLQFLFEYFSETQRNKGNFPGRFSGRQFSNSRSEMNVSTLELGDSALYLCASSTDGEYQPQHFGDGTRLSIL.

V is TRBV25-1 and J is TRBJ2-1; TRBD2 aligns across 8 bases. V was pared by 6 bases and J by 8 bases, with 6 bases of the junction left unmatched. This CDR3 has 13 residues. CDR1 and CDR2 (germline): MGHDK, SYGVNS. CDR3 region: CASRDSGIDEQFF. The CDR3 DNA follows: TGTGCCAGCAGAGATAGCGGGATAGATGAGCAGTTCTTC.